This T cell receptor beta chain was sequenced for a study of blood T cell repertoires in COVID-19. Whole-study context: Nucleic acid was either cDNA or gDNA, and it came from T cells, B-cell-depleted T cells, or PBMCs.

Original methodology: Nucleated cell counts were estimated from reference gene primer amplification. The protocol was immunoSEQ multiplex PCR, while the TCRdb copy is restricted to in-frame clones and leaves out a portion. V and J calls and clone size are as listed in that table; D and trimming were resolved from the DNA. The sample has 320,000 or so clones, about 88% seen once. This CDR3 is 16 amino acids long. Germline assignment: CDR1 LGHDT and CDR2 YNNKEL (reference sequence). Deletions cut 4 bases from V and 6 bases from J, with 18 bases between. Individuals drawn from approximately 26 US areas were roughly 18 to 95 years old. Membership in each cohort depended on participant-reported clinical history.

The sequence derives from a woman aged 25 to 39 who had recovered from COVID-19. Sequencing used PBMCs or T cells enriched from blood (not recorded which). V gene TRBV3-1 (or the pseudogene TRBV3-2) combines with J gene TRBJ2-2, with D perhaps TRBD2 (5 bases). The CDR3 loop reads CASSLRTRGSPGELFF. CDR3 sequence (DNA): TGTGCCAGCAGCCTACGGACTCGGGGATCCCCCGGGGAGCTGTTTTTT.